One and the same sample provided the 3 T cell receptor beta chains below, sequenced in a study of blood T cell repertoires in COVID-19. Generated by immunoSEQ multiplex PCR, the TCRdb table keeps only in-frame clones and is missing some. Found here are tens of thousands of clones, approximately 80% of them singletons; the top ten hold 3.5% to 5%. The sample consisted of peripheral blood. These receptor sequences come from a woman aged 60 to 75 with acute or convalescent COVID-19.

The chain is built from TRBV7-6 and TRBJ1-1, with D tentatively TRBD1 (5 bases). The CDR3 totals 16 residues. V was clipped by 1 base and J by 4 bases, with 16 bases between them. CDR1 SGHVS and CDR2 FNYEAQ come from the germline V gene. Here the CDR3 reads CASSLVPTGVGTEAFF. The CDR3 nucleotides read TGTGCCAGCAGCTTAGTACCCACGGGGGTGGGCACTGAAGCTTTCTTT. Full variable domain (outside the CDR3, taken from reference TRBV7-6 and TRBJ1-1): GAGVSQSPRYKVTKRGQDVALRCDPISGHVSLYWYRQALGQGPEFLTYFNYEAQQDKSGLPNDRFSAERPEGSISTLTIQRTEQRDSAMYRCASSLVPTGVGTEAFFGQGTRLTVV.

This chain connects TRBV24-1 to TRBJ2-3; 13 nucleotides agree with TRBD2. The germline gives CDR1 KGHDR, CDR2 SFDVKD. V dropped 3 bases and J dropped 1; count of bases not matched to a gene: 6. The CDR3 is made up of 18 amino acids. The CDR3 sequence: CATSDTSGGAAGTDTQYF. DNA for the CDR3: TGTGCCACCAGTGATACTAGCGGGGGGGCCGCGGGCACAGATACGCAGTATTTT.

The genes are TRBV7-2 and TRBJ1-4; D is unresolved. The CDR3 extends over 12 amino acids. From germline, CDR1 is SGHTA and CDR2 FQGNSA. V lost 7 bases and J 5 bases, leaving 8 bases between the germline ends. This chain's CDR3 is CASTQRNEKLFF. The DNA for the CDR3 is TGTGCCAGCACCCAGCGGAATGAAAAACTGTTTTTT.